Described below is a single T cell receptor (beta chain) sequence and its context. The sample is drawn from a study of blood T cell repertoires in COVID-19. Study at large: In Cohort 3, a recovered donor had either two negative PCRs, clearance, or symptom resolution. T cells, B-cell-depleted T cells, or PBMCs provided the cDNA or gDNA that served as material.

Trimming took 5 bases from V and 4 from J; bases not matched to a gene: 1. This CDR3 is 14 amino acids long. The germline gives CDR1 SNHLY, CDR2 FYNNEI. In the original analysis: Scientists estimated how many nucleated cells there were by amplifying reference gene primers. Only in-frame clones appear in the TCRdb table, and some are missing; sequencing was by immunoSEQ multiplex PCR. Clone size and V and J calls were adopted from that table, with D and trimming inferred from the DNA. There are 250,000 to 300,000 clones in the sample; roughly 91% occur only once, and around 2% lies in the top ten. The chain couples TRBV2 to TRBJ1-4; TRBD1 agrees at 10 bases. The clonotype comes from a woman aged 55-69 years in a cohort exposed to, infected with or recovered from COVID-19 (not recorded which). Sequenced material: PBMCs or T cells enriched from blood (not recorded which). CDR3: CASSRDRGNEKLFF. The CDR3 DNA reads as TGTGCCAGCAGTAGGGACAGGGGTAATGAAAAACTGTTTTTT.